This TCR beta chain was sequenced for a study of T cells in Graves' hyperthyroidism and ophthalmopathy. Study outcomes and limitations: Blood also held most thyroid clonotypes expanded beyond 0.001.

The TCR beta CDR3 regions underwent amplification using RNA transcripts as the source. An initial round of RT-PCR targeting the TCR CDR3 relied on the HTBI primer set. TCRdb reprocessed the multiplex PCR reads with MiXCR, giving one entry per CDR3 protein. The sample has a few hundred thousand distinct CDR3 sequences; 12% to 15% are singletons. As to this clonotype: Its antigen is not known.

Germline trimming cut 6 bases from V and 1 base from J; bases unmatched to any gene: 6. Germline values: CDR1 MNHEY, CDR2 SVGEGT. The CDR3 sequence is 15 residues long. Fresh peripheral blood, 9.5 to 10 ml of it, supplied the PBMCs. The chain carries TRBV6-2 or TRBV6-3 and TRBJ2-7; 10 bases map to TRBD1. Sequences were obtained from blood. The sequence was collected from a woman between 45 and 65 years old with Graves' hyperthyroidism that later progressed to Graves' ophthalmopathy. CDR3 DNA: TGTGCCAGCAGGTTACCGGGACAGGGGTCCTACGAGCAGTACTTC. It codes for CASRLPGQGSYEQYF.